A single sample is the source of the 22 T cell receptor beta chains below, sequenced in a study of T cell responses to AZD1222 COVID-19 vaccine. Sequencing was performed with immunoSEQ multiplex PCR; in TCRdb, only in-frame clones are kept and a portion is missing. The table records some 130,000 clones, roughly 90% of them present only once. Here the sequenced sample was peripheral blood, taken on day 0 of AZD1222 vaccination. The receptor set was obtained from an adult in good health.

The chain is built from TRBV7-2 and TRBJ2-2; 11 bases are shared with TRBD2. CDR3 length: 19 residues. Germline V gives CDR1 SGHTA, CDR2 FQGNSA. With 1 base clipped from V and 4 bases from J, the junction kept 11 bases outside the gene matches. CDR3 in DNA: TGTGCCAGCAGCTTAGGGCGAGGTAGCGGGGGGGCCGGCACCGGGGAGCTGTTTTTT. The encoded protein is CASSLGRGSGGAGTGELFF.

The V gene is TRBV11-3, the J gene TRBJ2-1; 9 bases fit TRBD1. Germline CDR1 SGHNT, CDR2 YENEEA. Trimming took 3 bases from V and 4 from J; bases not matched to a gene: 4. CDR3 size: 15 residues. The CDR3 loop reads CASSLGTGSYNEQFF. The DNA for the CDR3 is TGTGCCAGCAGCTTGGGGACAGGGTCTTACAATGAGCAGTTCTTC.

The chain has TRBV27 and TRBJ1-1; 8 nucleotides agree with TRBD1. The V and J ends lost 6 bases and 6 bases, in that order; junction bases with no gene match: 6. The length of the CDR3 is 13 residues. The germline CDR1 and CDR2 sequences are MNHEY and SMNVEV (reference sequence). The CDR3 bases are TGTGCCAGCAGACTTACAGGGGGGGCTGAAGCTTTCTTT. The encoded protein is CASRLTGGAEAFF.

This chain uses TRBV4-1 with TRBJ1-2, with 9 bases fitting TRBD1. V shed 1 base, J shed 3 bases, and the junction held 0 bases outside the gene matches. Germline CDR1 is MGHRA and CDR2 is YSYEKL. The length of the CDR3 is 14 residues. CDR3 residues: CASSQGTGDYGYTF. The CDR3 nucleotides read TGCGCCAGCAGCCAAGGGACAGGGGACTATGGCTACACCTTC.

This chain uses TRBV5-1 with TRBJ1-1; no definite D call. Trimming stripped 0 bases from V and 2 bases from J, with 5 bases between. The CDR3 runs 13 residues. The germline V gene encodes CDR1 SGHRS and CDR2 YFSETQ. Here the CDR3 reads CASSLGSNTEAFF. The CDR3 DNA reads as TGCGCCAGCAGCTTGGGGTCCAACACTGAAGCTTTCTTT.

The chain carries TRBV6-2 or TRBV6-3 and TRBJ1-5; no clear D. The CDR3 has 12 amino acids. Trimming removed 4 bases from V and 7 bases from J, with 8 bases in between. Germline V lookup: CDR1 MNHEY, CDR2 SVGEGT. CDR3 DNA: TGTGCCAGCAGTTTGAGAGAACAGCCCCAGCATTTT. Its translation: CASSLREQPQHF.

V is TRBV7-2 and J is TRBJ1-6, with D unresolved. Germline V gives CDR1 SGHTA, CDR2 FQGNSA. Trimming left V 4 bases short and J 8 bases short, with 18 bases between. The CDR3 is 16 amino acids. Here the CDR3 reads CASSSSGSRLYSPLHF. The CDR3 DNA sequence: TGTGCCAGCAGCTCCAGCGGGAGCAGGTTGTATTCACCCCTCCACTTT.

This clone was counted a single time. This CDR3 reads CASSQVEGGPETQYF. The CDR3 DNA is TGTGCCAGCAGCCAAGTGGAGGGGGGGCCCGAGACCCAGTACTTC. The chain links TRBV4-2 to TRBJ2-5, with D possibly matching TRBD2 (7 bases). V lost 1 base, J lost 5 bases, and 14 bases lay in between. This CDR3 contains 15 residues. Germline V gene lookup returns CDR1 LGHNA and CDR2 YNFKEQ.

The chain carries TRBV7-2 and TRBJ2-5; D is possibly TRBD1 (6 bases). Trimming removed 5 bases at V and 2 bases at J, with 21 bases between. Germline V gene data show CDR1 as SGHTA and CDR2 as FQGNSA. CDR3 size: 17 residues. The chain's CDR3 is CASSPPIGATGQETQYF. The CDR3 region has the DNA TGTGCCAGCAGCCCTCCCATCGGCGCGACAGGACAAGAGACCCAGTACTTC.

The CDR3 region has the DNA TGCAGCGGCTCGGGACAAATGAACACTGAAGCTTTCTTT. This encodes CSGSGQMNTEAFF. The rearrangement joins TRBV29-1 to TRBJ1-1; tentatively, D is TRBD1 (6 bases). This CDR3 has 13 residues. The ends were cut back, 7 bases at V and 0 bases at J, with 12 bases in the middle. CDR1 is SQVTM and CDR2 is ANQGSEA in the germline V gene.

This rearrangement joins TRBV7-9 to TRBJ1-4, with 8 bases lining up with TRBD1. This CDR3 has 15 amino acids. J gave up 3 bases and V 5 bases, and 5 bases lay outside the gene matches. Germline values: CDR1 SEHNR, CDR2 FQNEAQ (reference sequence). Written as DNA, the CDR3 is TGTGCCAGCAGCCGGCCGGGACAGGCTAATGAAAAACTGTTTTTT. Translated, it gives CASSRPGQANEKLFF. The whole variable domain, filled in from reference TRBV7-9 and TRBJ1-4, reads DTGVSQNPRHKITKRGQNVTFRCDPISEHNRLYWYRQTLGQGPEFLTYFQNEAQLEKSRLLSDRFSAERPKGSFSTLEIQRTEQGDSAMYLCASSRPGQANEKLFFGSGTQLSVL.

This clone has only a few counts. This chain links TRBV6-2 or TRBV6-3 with TRBJ2-5, with D unclear. The ends were cut back, 2 bases at V and 4 bases at J, with 14 bases in the middle. The V gene's germline CDR1 is MNHEY and CDR2 SVGEGT. This CDR3 spans 15 amino acids. The CDR3 DNA sequence: TGTGCCAGCAGTTACCTATTGGTGGGTGGAGAGACCCAGTACTTC. Translated, it gives CASSYLLVGGETQYF.

V is TRBV5-4 and J is TRBJ2-2; TRBD2 aligns across 10 bases. CDR1 SGHNT and CDR2 YYREEE come from the germline V gene (reference sequence). This CDR3 spans 17 amino acids. With V trimmed by 3 bases and J by 0 bases, 5 bases remained unmatched. CDR3 region: CASSSTSGDANTGELFF. The CDR3 region has the DNA TGTGCCAGCAGCTCCACTAGCGGGGACGCGAACACCGGGGAGCTGTTTTTT.

The chain has TRBV4-3 and TRBJ2-7; a weak D match, TRBD1 (6 bases). Per the germline V gene, CDR1 is LGHNA and CDR2 is YSLEER. The CDR3 sequence is 16 residues long. V lost 4 bases to trimming and J lost 0 bases, with 16 bases between them. This chain's CDR3 is CASSRSTARGSYEQYF. CDR3 bases: TGCGCCAGCAGCCGAAGTACGGCCAGGGGCTCCTACGAGCAGTACTTC.

The rearrangement links TRBV19 to TRBJ1-1; D is ambiguous. Trimming cost V 2 bases and J 0 bases, with 7 bases left between them. Germline V CDR1 and CDR2: LNHDA, SQIVND (reference sequence). This CDR3 contains 14 residues. CDR3 DNA sequence: TGTGCCAGTAGTATACCAGACATGAACACTGAAGCTTTCTTT. Protein product: CASSIPDMNTEAFF.

V and J are TRBV30 and TRBJ1-3; D gene ambiguous. Germline V CDR1 and CDR2: GTSNPN, SVGIG (reference sequence). Trimming shortened V by 2 bases and J by 4 bases, and 6 bases separated the two germline ends. The CDR3 is made up of 12 amino acids. In nucleotides, the CDR3 is TGTGCCTGGAGTCTTCAAGGAAACACCATATATTTT. Its translation: CAWSLQGNTIYF.

The genes are TRBV24-1 and TRBJ2-3; 7 nucleotides align to TRBD1. The CDR3 contains 17 residues. The V and J ends lost 6 bases and 6 bases, in that order; junction bases with no gene match: 17. Looked up from germline, CDR1 is KGHDR and CDR2 is SFDVKD. The CDR3 reads CATSPGLTGVVSDTQYF. DNA of the CDR3: TGTGCCACCAGTCCCGGCCTTACAGGGGTTGTTTCGGATACGCAGTATTTT.

This chain uses TRBV2 with TRBJ1-1; no reliable D call. V dropped 1 base and J dropped 10 bases, with 7 bases sitting between them. This CDR3 contains 11 residues. Germline V gene lookup returns CDR1 SNHLY and CDR2 FYNNEI. The CDR3 loop reads CASSEDGVAFF. For the CDR3, the DNA is TGTGCCAGCAGTGAAGACGGGGTAGCTTTCTTT.

The count of this clone is one. The chain recombines TRBV3-1 (or the pseudogene TRBV3-2) with TRBJ1-5; no clear D. With 2 bases removed from V and 8 bases from J, the gap between germline ends came to 13 bases. Germline V gives CDR1 LGHDT, CDR2 YNNKEL (reference sequence). The CDR3 loop spans 14 amino acids. The CDR3 nucleotides read TGTGCCAGCAGCCAAAGGGTAGGAGGTGAGCCCCAGCATTTT. This sequence encodes CASSQRVGGEPQHF.

In DNA, the CDR3 is TGTGCCAGCAGTCCCGGCAATGAGCAGTTCTTC. Translating gives CASSPGNEQFF. The V gene is TRBV6-2 or TRBV6-3, the J gene TRBJ2-1; D is unresolved. The V gene lost 5 bases and the J gene lost 6 bases, with 5 bases spanning the gap. The CDR3 runs to 11 residues. Germline lookup yields CDR1 MNHEY and CDR2 SVGEGT.

This chain connects TRBV30 to TRBJ2-7, with a weak D call TRBD1 (6 bases). Trimming took off 1 base at V and 2 bases at J, with 6 bases between the two ends. Germline V gene data show CDR1 as GTSNPN and CDR2 as SVGIG (reference sequence). This CDR3 is built from 12 residues. The CDR3 here is CAWSGQAYEQYF. CDR3 coding DNA: TGTGCCTGGAGTGGACAGGCCTACGAGCAGTACTTC. Full variable domain (missing parts from reference TRBV30 and TRBJ2-7): SQTIHQWPATLVQPVGSPLSLECTVEGTSNPNLYWYRQAAGRGLQLLFYSVGIGQISSEVPQNLSASRPQDRQFILSSKKLLLSDSGFYLCAWSGQAYEQYFGPGTRLTVT.

This clone was observed a single time. V gene TRBV6-6 combines with J gene TRBJ2-7; D is unclear. This CDR3 comprises 11 residues. The V end lost 10 bases, the J end lost 0 bases, and 7 bases lay between the germline ends. Germline V lookup: CDR1 MNHNY, CDR2 SVGAGI (reference sequence). DNA for the CDR3: TGTGCCACCGTGACCTCCTACGAGCAGTACTTC. Translating it yields CATVTSYEQYF.